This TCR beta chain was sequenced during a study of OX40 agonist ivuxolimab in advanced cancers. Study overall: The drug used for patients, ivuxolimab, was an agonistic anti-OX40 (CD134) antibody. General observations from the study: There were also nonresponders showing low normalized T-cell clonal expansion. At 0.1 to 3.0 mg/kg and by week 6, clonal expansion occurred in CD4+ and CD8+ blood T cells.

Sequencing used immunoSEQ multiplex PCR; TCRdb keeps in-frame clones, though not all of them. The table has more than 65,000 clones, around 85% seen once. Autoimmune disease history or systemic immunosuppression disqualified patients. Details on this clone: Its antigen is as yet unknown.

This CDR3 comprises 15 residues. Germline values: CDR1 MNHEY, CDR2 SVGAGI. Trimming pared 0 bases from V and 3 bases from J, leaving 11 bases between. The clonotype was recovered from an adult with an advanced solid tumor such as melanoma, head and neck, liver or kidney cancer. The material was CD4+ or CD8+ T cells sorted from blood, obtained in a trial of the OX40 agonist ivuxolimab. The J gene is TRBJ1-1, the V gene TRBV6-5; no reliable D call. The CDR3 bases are TGTGCCAGCAGTTACTCCAGGTCAAGTGACACTGAAGCTTTCTTT. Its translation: CASSYSRSSDTEAFF.